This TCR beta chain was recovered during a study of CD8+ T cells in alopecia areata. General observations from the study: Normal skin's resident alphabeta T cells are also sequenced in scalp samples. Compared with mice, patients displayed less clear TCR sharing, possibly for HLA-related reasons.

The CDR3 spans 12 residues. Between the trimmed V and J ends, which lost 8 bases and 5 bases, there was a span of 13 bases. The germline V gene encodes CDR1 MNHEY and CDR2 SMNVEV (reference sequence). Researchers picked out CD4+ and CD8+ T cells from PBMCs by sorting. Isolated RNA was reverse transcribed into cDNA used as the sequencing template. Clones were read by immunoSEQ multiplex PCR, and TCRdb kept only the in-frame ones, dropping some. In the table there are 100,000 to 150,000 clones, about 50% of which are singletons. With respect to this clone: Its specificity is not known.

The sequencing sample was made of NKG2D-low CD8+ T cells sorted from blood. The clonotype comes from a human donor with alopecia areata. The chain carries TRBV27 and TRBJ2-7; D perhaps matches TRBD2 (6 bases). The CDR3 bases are TGTGCCAGCGGGACTGCCGTCCACGAGCAGTACTTC. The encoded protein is CASGTAVHEQYF.